The entry that follows covers one T cell receptor beta chain sequence. Trimming removed 6 bases from V and 1 base from J; junction bases left unmatched: 5. CDR3 length: 15 residues. Germline values: CDR1 SNHLY, CDR2 FYNNEI. The source of the sample is a study of OX40 agonist ivuxolimab in advanced cancers. Sequencing was performed with immunoSEQ multiplex PCR; in TCRdb, only in-frame clones are kept and a portion is missing. Seen here are about 120,000 clones, 80% to 90% observed once, and the top ten hold roughly 0.59%. Sequencing was performed on CD4+ or CD8+ T cells sorted from blood, taken in a trial of the OX40 agonist ivuxolimab. The TCR originated in an adult with an advanced solid tumor such as melanoma, head and neck, liver or kidney cancer. This chain uses TRBV2 with TRBJ2-2; 7 positions agree with TRBD1. The CDR3 DNA is TGTGCCAGCAGCTACAGGGGCGGGAACACCGGGGAGCTGTTTTTT. Amino acid sequence: CASSYRGGNTGELFF.